These 13 T cell receptor beta chains came from one sample sequenced in a study of blood T cell dynamics during melanoma immunotherapy. The time point: week 3, after first cycle of checkpoint inhibitor. TCRdb's copy holds only in-frame clones and misses some; the assay was immunoSEQ multiplex PCR. This table has about 7,600 clones, about 83% appearing once. Sequencing was performed on blood, taken from a patient treated with checkpoint blockade. The receptors come from a human donor with melanoma.

V and J are TRBV15 and TRBJ2-5; tentatively, D is TRBD1 (6 bases). The J call could be wrong; TRBJ2-7 is a better fit for the DNA end. This CDR3 is built from 15 residues. Germline V gene lookup returns CDR1 LNHNV and CDR2 YYDKDF (reference sequence). CDR3 residues: CATSRDMAGVYEQYF. CDR3 sequence (DNA): TGTGCCACCAGCAGAGATATGGCAGGGGTCTACGAGCAGTACTTC.

V and J are TRBV20-1 and TRBJ1-2; maybe TRBD1 (6 bases). The CDR3 totals 11 residues. V was pared by 6 bases and J by 5 bases, with 10 bases between. Looked up from germline, CDR1 is DFQATT and CDR2 is SNEGSKA (reference sequence). CDR3 region: CSATGGYGYTF. CDR3 nucleotide sequence: TGCAGTGCGACAGGAGGGTATGGCTACACCTTC.

J is TRBJ1-3 and V is TRBV28; no clear D gene. CDR1 MDHEN and CDR2 SYDVKM come from the germline V gene. The CDR3 is 13 residues long. V was shortened by 7 bases and J by 0 bases, with 7 bases between the two germline ends. The CDR3 sequence: CASKAHSGNTIYF. The DNA of the CDR3 is TGTGCCAGCAAAGCCCACTCTGGAAACACCATATATTTT.

The table lists this clone with a few counts. The chain recombines TRBV6-1 with TRBJ1-6; D is undetermined. Per the germline V gene, CDR1 is MNHNS and CDR2 is SASEGT. The CDR3 runs to 15 residues. V was shortened by 6 bases and J by 0 bases, with 9 bases between the two germline ends. In DNA, the CDR3 is TGTGCCAGCAGGGACTCTGGCTCCTATAATTCACCCCTCCACTTT. Protein sequence: CASRDSGSYNSPLHF.

The chain is built from TRBV2 and TRBJ2-6, with D possibly matching TRBD1 (6 bases). Trimming shortened V by 3 bases and J by 17 bases, and 17 bases separated the two germline ends. CDR1 and CDR2 from the germline V gene are SNHLY and FYNNEI. The length of the CDR3 is 13 residues. CDR3 amino acids: CASSDWTVILMTF. The CDR3 DNA reads TGTGCCAGCAGTGATTGGACAGTGATTTTAATGACTTTC.

V is TRBV5-6 and J is TRBJ1-1; unclear D gene. V lost 4 bases and J lost 6, with 10 bases in between. CDR1 is SGHDT and CDR2 is YYEEEE in the germline V gene. The CDR3 spans 12 residues. In nucleotides, the CDR3 is TGTGCCAGCAGCCGGGCTGGGGCTGAAGCTTTCTTT. Translated, it gives CASSRAGAEAFF.

The V gene is TRBV5-1, the J gene TRBJ1-4, with a tentative D call TRBD1 (6 bases). This CDR3 spans 15 amino acids. Per the germline V gene, CDR1 is SGHRS and CDR2 is YFSETQ. V shed 1 base and J shed 3 bases, with 10 bases lying between them. CDR3 protein: CASSLMGAANEKLFF. CDR3 nucleotide sequence: TGCGCCAGCAGCTTGATGGGGGCAGCTAATGAAAAACTGTTTTTT. The full variable domain, with the rest looked up from reference TRBV5-1 and TRBJ1-4, is KAGVTQTPRYLIKTRGQQVTLSCSPISGHRSVSWYQQTPGQGLQFLFEYFSETQRNKGNFPGRFSGRQFSNSRSEMNVSTLELGDSALYLCASSLMGAANEKLFFGSGTQLSVL.

J is TRBJ1-4 and V is TRBV10-2, with unresolved D. Trimming took 6 bases from V and 0 from J, leaving 5 bases between them. Germline CDR1 WSHSY, CDR2 SAAADI. The CDR3 totals 13 residues. CDR3 residues: CASRVSTNEKLFF. DNA of the CDR3: TGCGCCAGCAGGGTTTCAACTAATGAAAAACTGTTTTTT.

The chain joins TRBV9 to TRBJ1-2; no clear D gene. The V gene's germline CDR1 is SGDLS and CDR2 YYNGEE. V lost 0 bases and J lost 7, with 7 bases in between. The CDR3 runs to 12 residues. This CDR3 is CASSVGVSGYTF. CDR3 nucleotides: TGTGCCAGCAGCGTAGGGGTTTCTGGCTACACCTTC.

The rearrangement uses TRBV2 and TRBJ2-7, with no clear D. V lost 4 bases, J lost 7 bases, and 8 bases lay in between. Germline values: CDR1 SNHLY, CDR2 FYNNEI. The CDR3 is made up of 11 amino acids. CDR3 coding DNA: TGTGCCAGCAGTGTAATGAAAGAGCAGTACGTC. It is translated as CASSVMKEQYV.

CDR3 loop: CASSYRDSYEQYF. CDR3 in DNA: TGTGCCAGCAGCTACCGGGACAGCTACGAGCAGTACTTC. The J gene is TRBJ2-7, the V gene TRBV7-2; 7 bases line up with TRBD1. The CDR3 is 13 residues long. J gave up 3 bases and V 4 bases, and 3 bases lay outside the gene matches. The germline V gene encodes CDR1 SGHTA and CDR2 FQGNSA.

This chain links TRBV7-9 with TRBJ2-7, with 10 bases that match TRBD1. The V and J ends lost 6 bases and 5 bases, in that order; junction bases with no gene match: 7. In germline, CDR1 is SEHNR, CDR2 FQNEAQ (reference sequence). The CDR3 spans 14 residues. CDR3 loop: CASRVGTGDDEQYF. The CDR3, as DNA: TGTGCCAGCAGAGTCGGGACAGGGGACGACGAGCAGTACTTC.

This clone was seen more than once but under ten times. The rearrangement uses TRBV28 and TRBJ1-4; weak D call: TRBD1 (6 bases). The germline CDR1 and CDR2 sequences are MDHEN and SYDVKM. Between the trimmed V and J ends, which lost 2 bases and 6 bases, there was a span of 10 bases. The CDR3 contains 14 residues. CDR3 DNA sequence: TGTGCCAGCAGTTTACAGGGGAGTGATGAAAAACTGTTTTTT. It encodes CASSLQGSDEKLFF.